This T cell receptor beta chain appears in the sequencing data of a study of T-cell memory formation after mild COVID-19. Study observations and caveats: Clones that contracted clustered mainly in CM and EM if CD4+ and in EMRA if CD8+. From day 15 to 85, contracting clones were balanced between CD4 and CD8, whereas later expanders leaned toward CD4+.

TCRdb reprocessed the 5' RACE reads via MiXCR and lists one record per CDR3 protein. The repertoire has about 340,000 distinct CDR3 sequences, about 15% of them found once; the top ten carry roughly 22%. On this clonotype: No antigen is known for it.

CDR3 length: 12 residues. Germline V gene lookup returns CDR1 KGHDR and CDR2 SFDVKD. V was shortened by 4 bases and J by 8 bases, with 8 bases between the two germline ends. The chain links TRBV24-1 to TRBJ1-5; D not certain. Sequencing was done on a sample of PBMCs or a T cell subset sorted from them (not recorded which). The receptor was derived from a young man who had mild COVID-19 (a few samples of this study predate the infection). Cell type and time point are not known. CDR3 coding DNA: TGTGCCACCAGTGACTACATGGAGCCCCAGCATTTT. It translates to CATSDYMEPQHF.